This T cell receptor (beta chain) comes out of a study of blood T cell repertoires in COVID-19. The overall study: There were acute and convalescent COVID-19 samples, and they came from the United States, Italy and Spain.

The V and J ends lost 4 bases and 4 bases, in that order; junction bases with no gene match: 9. CDR3 length: 16 residues. Looked up from germline, CDR1 is PRHDT and CDR2 is FYEKMQ (reference sequence). Original handling: Researchers report that nucleated cell counts were estimated from reference gene primer amplification. Profiled with immunoSEQ multiplex PCR; TCRdb holds only in-frame clones, not every one. Clone size and V and J calls were adopted from that table, with D and trimming inferred from the DNA. The sample includes approximately 260,000 clones, 90% of them seen just once. This clonotype was sampled from a woman aged 40 to 49 with acute or convalescent COVID-19. V is TRBV13 and J is TRBJ2-1; 8 bases are shared with TRBD2. Input material: peripheral blood. CDR3 nucleotide sequence: TGTGCCAGCAGCTCCCCAGTTGCGGGGGGTTACAATGAGCAGTTCTTC. The encoded protein is CASSSPVAGGYNEQFF.